This record concerns one TCR beta chain sequence. This specimen comes from a study of blood T cell repertoires in COVID-19. Study at large: T cells, B-cell-depleted T cells, or PBMCs provided the cDNA or gDNA that served as material.

Trimming cost V 4 bases and J 5 bases, with 5 bases left between them. The CDR3 runs 11 residues. Germline V gene data show CDR1 as SGHVS and CDR2 as FNYEAQ. As handled by the study authors: Estimation of nucleated cell counts was performed using reference gene primer amplification. Clones were read by immunoSEQ multiplex PCR, and TCRdb kept only the in-frame ones, dropping some. The V and J calls and clone size were taken over from that table, and D and trimming were inferred from the DNA. The data contain more than 120,000 clones, more than 75% of them singletons. The V call is TRBV7-6, the J call TRBJ1-1; D uncertain. This sequence originates from a man aged 50 to 60 who had recovered from COVID-19. Sequenced input: peripheral blood. The DNA of the CDR3 is TGTGCCAGCAGCTACGAGACTGAAGCTTTCTTT. It translates to CASSYETEAFF.